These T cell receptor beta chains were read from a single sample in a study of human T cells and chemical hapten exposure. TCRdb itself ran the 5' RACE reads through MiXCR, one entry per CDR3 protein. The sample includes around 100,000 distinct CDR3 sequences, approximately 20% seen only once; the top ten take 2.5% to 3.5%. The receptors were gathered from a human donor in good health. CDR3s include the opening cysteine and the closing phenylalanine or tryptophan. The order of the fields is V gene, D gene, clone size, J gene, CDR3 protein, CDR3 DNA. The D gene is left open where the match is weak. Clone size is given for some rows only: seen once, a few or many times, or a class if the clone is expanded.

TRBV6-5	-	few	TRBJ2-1	CASRSTGEVKQFF	TGTGCCAGCAGGTCAACAGGGGAGGTAAAGCAGTTCTTC
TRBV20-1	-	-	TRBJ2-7	CSARGPGEGALYEQYF	TGCAGTGCTAGAGGCCCTGGGGAGGGGGCCCTTTACGAGCAGTACTTC
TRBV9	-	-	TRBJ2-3	CASSGSVTDTQYF	TGTGCCAGCAGCGGGAGCGTCACAGATACGCAGTATTTT
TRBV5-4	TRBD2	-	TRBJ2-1	CASSALTSGNEQFF	TGTGCCAGCAGCGCTCTGACTAGCGGCAATGAGCAGTTCTTC
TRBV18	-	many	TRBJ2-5	CASSPQSGTAGETQYF	TGTGCCAGCTCACCCCAATCCGGGACCGCCGGAGAGACCCAGTACTTC
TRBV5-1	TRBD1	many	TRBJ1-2	CASSNQTGGYGYTF	TGCGCCAGCAGTAATCAGACAGGGGGCTATGGCTACACCTTC
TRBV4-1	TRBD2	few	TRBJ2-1	CASSQGLAGRFYNEQFF	TGCGCCAGCAGCCAAGGACTAGCGGGAAGGTTTTACAATGAGCAGTTCTTC
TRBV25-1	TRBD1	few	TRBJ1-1	CASSVQGATEAFF	TGTGCCAGCAGTGTACAGGGGGCAACTGAAGCTTTCTTT
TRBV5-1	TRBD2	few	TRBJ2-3	CASSLSGATDTQYF	TGCGCCAGCAGCTTGAGCGGGGCCACAGATACGCAGTATTTT
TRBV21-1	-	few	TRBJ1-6	CASSNRGALKNSPLHF	TGTGCCAGCAGCAACCGGGGGGCGCTTAAAAATTCACCCCTCCACTTT
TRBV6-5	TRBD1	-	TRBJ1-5	CASSRDRAQPQHF	TGTGCCAGCAGTAGGGACAGGGCTCAGCCCCAGCATTTT
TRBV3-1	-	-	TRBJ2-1	CASSPHEYNEQFF	TGTGCCAGCAGCCCTCATGAGTACAATGAGCAGTTCTTC
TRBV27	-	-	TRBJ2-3	CASSFDGLASTDTQYF	TGTGCCAGCAGTTTCGACGGACTCGCTAGCACAGATACGCAGTATTTT
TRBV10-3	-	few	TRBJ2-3	CAISEHGSITDTQYF	TGTGCCATCAGTGAGCACGGGAGTATTACAGATACGCAGTATTTT
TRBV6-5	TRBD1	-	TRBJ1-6	CASSYVGTGRRSPLHF	TGTGCCAGCAGTTACGTAGGGACAGGGAGACGTTCACCCCTCCACTTT
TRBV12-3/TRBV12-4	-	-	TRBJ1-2	CASSLEVSYGYTF	TGTGCCAGCAGTTTAGAGGTCAGCTATGGCTACACCTTC
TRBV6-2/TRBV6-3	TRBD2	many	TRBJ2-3	CASRPGTSGRAKSTDTQYF	TGTGCCAGCAGGCCCGGGACTAGCGGGAGGGCAAAAAGCACAGATACGCAGTATTTT
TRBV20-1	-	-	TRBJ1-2	CSARDRRGADYGYTF	TGCAGTGCTAGAGATCGGAGGGGGGCGGACTATGGCTACACCTTC
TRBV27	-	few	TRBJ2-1	CASSLLGNEQFF	TGTGCCAGCAGTTTACTTGGCAATGAGCAGTTCTTC
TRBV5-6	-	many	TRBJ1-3	CASLRRGGFIGNTIYF	TGTGCCAGCCTCCGGCGGGGGGGCTTCATTGGAAACACCATATATTTT
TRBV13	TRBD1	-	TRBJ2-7	CASSPIGQGGYEQYF	TGTGCCAGCAGCCCCATTGGACAGGGGGGTTACGAGCAGTACTTC
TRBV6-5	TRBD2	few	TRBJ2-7	CASSYSDLAGGSYEQYF	TGTGCCAGCAGTTACTCAGACCTAGCGGGGGGCTCCTACGAGCAGTACTTC
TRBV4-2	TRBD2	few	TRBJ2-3	CASSQVPSSGRRGDTQYF	TGTGCCAGCAGCCAAGTCCCGAGTAGCGGGAGACGGGGAGATACGCAGTATTTT
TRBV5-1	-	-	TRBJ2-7	CASSYGARSSYEQYF	TGCGCCAGCAGCTATGGCGCCCGGAGTTCCTACGAGCAGTACTTC
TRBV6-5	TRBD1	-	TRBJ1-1	CASSYTGQVNTEAFF	TGTGCCAGCAGTTACACGGGACAGGTGAACACTGAAGCTTTCTTT
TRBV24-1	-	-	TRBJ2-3	CATSDGAEPSTDTQYF	TGTGCCACCAGTGATGGGGCGGAGCCTAGCACAGATACGCAGTATTTT
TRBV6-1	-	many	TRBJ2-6	CASSVNSGANVLTF	TGTGCCAGCAGTGTAAACTCTGGGGCCAACGTCCTGACTTTC
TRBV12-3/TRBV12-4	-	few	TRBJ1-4	CASSLMDPLGKLFF	TGTGCCAGCAGTTTGATGGACCCCCTTGGGAAACTGTTTTTT
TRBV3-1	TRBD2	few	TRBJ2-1	CASGGLAGDNEQFF	TGTGCCAGCGGCGGACTAGCGGGAGACAATGAGCAGTTCTTC
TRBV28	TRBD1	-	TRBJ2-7	CASSTRTGSYEQYF	TGTGCCAGCAGTACCCGGACAGGCTCCTACGAGCAGTACTTC
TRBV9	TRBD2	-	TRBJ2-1	CASRGGSGRNEQFF	TGTGCCAGCAGGGGCGGGAGCGGAAGGAATGAGCAGTTCTTC
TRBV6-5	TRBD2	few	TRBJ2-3	CASSRGVAGTDTQYF	TGTGCCAGCAGCCGGGGGGTAGCGGGGACAGATACGCAGTATTTT
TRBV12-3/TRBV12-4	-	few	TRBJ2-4	CASSLGTKNIQYF	TGTGCCAGCAGTTTAGGGACTAAAAACATTCAGTACTTC
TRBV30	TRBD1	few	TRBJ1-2	CAWSTRQGARNYGYTF	TGTGCCTGGAGTACCCGACAGGGGGCGAGGAATTATGGCTACACCTTC
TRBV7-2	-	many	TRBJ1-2	CASSPDNYGYTF	TGTGCCAGCAGCCCTGATAACTATGGCTACACCTTC
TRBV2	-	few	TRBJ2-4	CASILDRAQNIQYF	TGTGCCAGCATACTCGACCGGGCGCAAAACATTCAGTACTTC
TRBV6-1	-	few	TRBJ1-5	CASSEIRDTAYQPQHF	TGTGCCAGCAGTGAAATCCGGGACACAGCCTATCAGCCCCAGCATTTT
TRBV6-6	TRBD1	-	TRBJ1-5	CASSYGQANNQPQHF	TGTGCCAGCAGTTATGGACAGGCGAACAATCAGCCCCAGCATTTT
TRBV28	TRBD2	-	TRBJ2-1	CASSLGGSDYNEQFF	TGTGCCAGCAGTTTAGGCGGGAGCGACTACAATGAGCAGTTCTTC
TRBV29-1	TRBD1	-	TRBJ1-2	CSVPGTGIYGYTF	TGCAGCGTTCCCGGGACAGGGATCTATGGCTACACCTTC
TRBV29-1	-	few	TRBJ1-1	CSVGTREAFF	TGCAGCGTCGGGACACGTGAAGCTTTCTTT
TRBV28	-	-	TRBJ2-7	CASSPPGVYEQYF	TGTGCCAGCAGTCCCCCCGGAGTCTACGAGCAGTACTTC
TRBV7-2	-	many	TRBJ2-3	CASSLGVGRGVTDTQYF	TGTGCCAGCAGCTTAGGGGTCGGCAGGGGAGTAACAGATACGCAGTATTTT
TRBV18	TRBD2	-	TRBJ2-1	CASSPFRTRVFGEQFF	TGTGCCAGCTCACCTTTCCGGACTAGGGTGTTTGGTGAGCAGTTCTTC
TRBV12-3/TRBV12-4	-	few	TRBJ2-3	CASSSITGIFSTDTQYF	TGTGCCAGCAGTTCCATAACAGGGATTTTTAGCACAGATACGCAGTATTTT
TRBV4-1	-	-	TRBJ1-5	CASSKEGGGSNQPQHF	TGCGCCAGCAGCAAGGAAGGGGGGGGAAGCAATCAGCCCCAGCATTTT
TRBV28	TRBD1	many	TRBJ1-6	CASSLVVGQGVVPLHF	TGTGCCAGCAGTTTGGTTGTGGGACAGGGGGTTGTACCCCTCCACTTT
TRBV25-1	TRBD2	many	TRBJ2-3	CASRASGAGTDTQYF	TGTGCCAGCAGGGCTAGCGGGGCAGGCACAGATACGCAGTATTTT
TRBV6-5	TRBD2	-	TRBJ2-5	CASSRTSARETQYF	TGTGCCAGCAGTCGGACTAGCGCCCGCGAGACCCAGTACTTC
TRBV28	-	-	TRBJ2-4	CASSTPQNIQYF	TGTGCCAGCAGTACCCCCCAGAACATTCAGTACTTC